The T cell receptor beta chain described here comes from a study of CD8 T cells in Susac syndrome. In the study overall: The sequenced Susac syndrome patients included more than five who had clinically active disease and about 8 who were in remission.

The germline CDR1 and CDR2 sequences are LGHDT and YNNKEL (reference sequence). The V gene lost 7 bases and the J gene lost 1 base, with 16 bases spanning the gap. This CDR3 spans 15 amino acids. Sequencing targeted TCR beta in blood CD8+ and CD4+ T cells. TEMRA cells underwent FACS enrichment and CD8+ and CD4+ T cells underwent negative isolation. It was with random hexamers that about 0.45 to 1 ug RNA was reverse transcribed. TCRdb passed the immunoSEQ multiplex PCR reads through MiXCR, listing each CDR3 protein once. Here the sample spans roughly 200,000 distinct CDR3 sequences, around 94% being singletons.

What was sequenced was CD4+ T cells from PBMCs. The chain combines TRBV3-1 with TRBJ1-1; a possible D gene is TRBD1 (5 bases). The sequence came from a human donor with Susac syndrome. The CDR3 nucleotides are TGTGCCAGCACCATCGGGACTCTCGAGAACACTGAAGCTTTCTTT. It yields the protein CASTIGTLENTEAFF.